This T cell receptor beta chain was sequenced for a study of blood T cell repertoires in COVID-19. On the study more broadly: The United States, Italy and Spain provided the acute and convalescent COVID-19 samples. The cDNA or gDNA used as material had been derived from T cells, B-cell-depleted T cells, or PBMCs.

The CDR3 covers 14 residues. Germline loops: CDR1 GTSNPN, CDR2 SVGIG (reference sequence). V dropped 1 base and J dropped 6; count of bases not matched to a gene: 6. Per the original data handling: Amplified reference gene primers provided the basis for estimating nucleated cell counts. Profiling relied on immunoSEQ multiplex PCR, and the TCRdb table lists in-frame clones only, not all of them. The DNA was the basis for D and trimming; V, J and clone size are from that table. The repertoire holds approximately 220,000 clones, less than 90% seen once, with roughly 0.7% in the top ten. The TCR originated in a man aged 40-55 years with acute or convalescent COVID-19. What was sequenced was peripheral blood. The V call is TRBV30, the J call TRBJ1-3; 7 bases agree with TRBD1. CDR3 sequence: CAWSGRQGINTIYF. In DNA form, the CDR3 reads TGTGCCTGGAGTGGACGACAGGGCATAAACACCATATATTTT.